The 21 T cell receptor beta chains below were found in one sample sequenced in a study of human T cells and chemical hapten exposure. TCRdb passed the RACE reads through MiXCR, listing each CDR3 protein once. The sample has approximately 160,000 distinct CDR3 sequences; about 30% are singletons. The time point denotes: patch test 3, about 24 weeks after DPC sensitization. Noted treatment: therapeutic diphenylcyclopropenone sensitization with weekly scalp DPC. Sample: whole blood, taken in connection with sensitization to the hapten diphenylcyclopropenone (DPC). These receptors were collected from a woman aged 18-29 years with alopecia areata. Some clones in this sample may be carry-over from other donors' samples.

This chain links TRBV29-1 with TRBJ2-7; D uncertain. With 4 bases removed from V and 6 bases from J, the gap between germline ends came to 16 bases. There are 13 residues in the CDR3. Germline V CDR1 and CDR2: SQVTM, ANQGSEA. CDR3 nucleotides: TGCAGCGTTGGAAGGAGATCTCCCGCCGAGCAGTACTTC. Protein: CSVGRRSPAEQYF.

The rearrangement uses TRBV20-1 and TRBJ1-3; D unresolved. The V and J ends lost 2 bases and 0 bases respectively, with 8 bases between them. The CDR3 sequence is 14 residues long. The germline CDR1 and CDR2 sequences are DFQATT and SNEGSKA (reference sequence). CDR3 bases: TGCAGTGCTAGACAGCAGTCCTCTGGAAACACCATATATTTT. As protein: CSARQQSSGNTIYF.

The chain is built from TRBV4-3 and TRBJ1-6; D is unresolved. V lost 1 base to trimming and J lost 2 bases, with 6 bases between them. This CDR3 has 15 residues. Germline assignment: CDR1 LGHNA and CDR2 YSLEER. CDR3 coding DNA: TGCGCCAGCAGCCAAGCTGGCGCCTATAATTCACCCCTCCACTTT. Translating it yields CASSQAGAYNSPLHF.

This rearrangement joins TRBV5-1 to TRBJ2-7; D is tentatively TRBD1 or TRBD2 (5 bases each). V lost 8 bases and J lost 0, with 12 bases in between. This CDR3 is built from 13 residues. Germline-derived CDR1 and CDR2 are SGHRS and YFSETQ. The CDR3 coding sequence is TGCGCCAGTGGGGCGGGCGCCTCCTACGAGCAGTACTTC. This translates into CASGAGASYEQYF.

The chain couples TRBV5-6 to TRBJ1-1; D not resolved. CDR3 size: 18 residues. V gave up 0 bases and J gave up 1 base, with 19 bases separating them. The germline V gene encodes CDR1 SGHDT and CDR2 YYEEEE. The CDR3 region has the DNA TGTGCCAGCAGCTTGGCCACTTCCCCAAAGCGAAGGAACACTGAAGCTTTCTTT. It encodes CASSLATSPKRRNTEAFF.

This clonotype has a handful of counts. The chain combines TRBV27 with TRBJ1-1; 10 bases align to TRBD1. CDR1 is MNHEY, CDR2 SMNVEV, per germline (reference sequence). This CDR3 has 14 amino acids. V shed 5 bases and J 11 bases; nucleotides not matched to a gene: 11. This CDR3 reads CASSTQGQGTRAFF. The CDR3 nucleotides are TGTGCCAGCAGTACCCAGGGACAGGGGACGAGGGCTTTCTTT.

The chain has TRBV21-1 and TRBJ2-7. TRBV21-1 is labeled a pseudogene. This CDR3 has 11 amino acids. CDR3 residues: CASTKDYEQYF. The CDR3 nucleotides read TGTGCCAGCACCAAGGACTACGAGCAGTACTTC.

This clonotype was recorded a few times. V gene TRBV20-1 combines with J gene TRBJ2-6; TRBD2 matches 7 bases. CDR3 length: 17 residues. V lost 3 bases to trimming and J lost 3 bases; unmatched junction nucleotides: 11. The germline gives CDR1 DFQATT, CDR2 SNEGSKA (reference sequence). This CDR3 reads CSASGAGRLDGANVLTF. The CDR3 nucleotides read TGCAGTGCTAGCGGAGCGGGAAGGTTGGATGGGGCCAACGTCCTGACTTTC.

This clonotype turned up a few times. The V and J genes are TRBV3-1 and TRBJ2-2, with 11 bases identical to TRBD2. This CDR3 has 17 residues. Germline CDR1 reads LGHDT; CDR2 reads YNNKEL (reference sequence). The V gene end was trimmed by 4 bases and the J gene end by 13 bases; junction bases not matched to a gene: 17. The CDR3 here is CASSPAPGLAEPRTLFF. The CDR3 DNA reads as TGTGCCAGCAGCCCCGCCCCGGGACTAGCGGAACCCCGGACGCTGTTTTTT.

This clonotype was seen a handful of times. This chain connects TRBV27 to TRBJ2-1; D possibly matches TRBD1 or TRBD2 (6 bases each). The CDR3 has 15 amino acids. V was cut by 7 bases and J by 9 bases, with 22 bases left in between. From germline, CDR1 is MNHEY and CDR2 SMNVEV (reference sequence). CDR3 protein: CASTAIQRGDAEQFF. Here the CDR3 DNA reads TGTGCCAGCACCGCCATTCAGAGGGGGGACGCTGAGCAGTTCTTC.

V gene TRBV5-1 combines with J gene TRBJ1-2; D gene ambiguous. From germline, CDR1 is SGHRS and CDR2 YFSETQ. V gave up 7 bases and J gave up 7 bases, with 20 bases separating them. This CDR3 is built from 14 residues. The CDR3 spells CASSQPGQPGGYTF. Here the CDR3 DNA reads TGCGCCAGCTCCCAACCCGGGCAGCCAGGTGGCTACACCTTC.

The chain links TRBV20-1 to TRBJ2-5; TRBD2 aligns across 11 bases. The CDR3 loop spans 13 amino acids. From germline, CDR1 is DFQATT and CDR2 SNEGSKA (reference sequence). Germline trimming cut 5 bases from V and 5 bases from J; bases unmatched to any gene: 4. The CDR3 nucleotides read TGCAGTGCTTTAGCGGGAGGGCGGGAGACCCAGTACTTC. It specifies CSALAGGRETQYF.

In its sample, this clonotype was seen a few times. V gene TRBV18 combines with J gene TRBJ2-5, with 8 bases fitting TRBD1. The CDR3 totals 15 residues. With 6 bases clipped from V and 5 bases from J, the junction kept 11 bases outside the gene matches. Germline CDR1 is KGHSH and CDR2 is LQKENI. The DNA for the CDR3 is TGTGCCAGCTCCCTGGACAGGGCTAAAGTGGAGACCCAGTACTTC. Protein: CASSLDRAKVETQYF.

This clonotype was picked up a small number of times. The rearrangement links TRBV3-1 to TRBJ1-3; D unresolved. Germline assignment: CDR1 LGHDT and CDR2 YNNKEL (reference sequence). Trimming took off 3 bases at V and 0 bases at J, with 9 bases between the two ends. The CDR3 contains 15 residues. Written as DNA, the CDR3 is TGTGCCAGCAGCCAGGCAGGTCCCTCTGGAAACACCATATATTTT. Its translation: CASSQAGPSGNTIYF.

V gene TRBV20-1 combines with J gene TRBJ2-7; D call uncertain. This CDR3 has 14 residues. V was clipped by 5 bases and J by 3 bases, with 17 bases between them. The germline V gene encodes CDR1 DFQATT and CDR2 SNEGSKA (reference sequence). The CDR3 region is CSAYRAPGDYEQYF. The CDR3 DNA sequence: TGCAGTGCTTACCGGGCCCCTGGGGACTACGAGCAGTACTTC.

V is TRBV29-1 and J is TRBJ1-4; D is ambiguous. The CDR3 sequence is 13 residues long. CDR1 is SQVTM, CDR2 ANQGSEA, per germline. V shed 0 bases and J shed 5 bases, with 7 bases lying between them. The CDR3 is CSVEDGKNEKLFF. As DNA, the CDR3 is TGCAGCGTTGAAGATGGGAAGAATGAAAAACTGTTTTTT.

This clonotype was seen only a few times. This sequence joins TRBV12-5 and TRBJ2-2; unclear D gene. The germline V gene encodes CDR1 LGHNT and CDR2 FRNRAP. CDR3 length: 13 residues. With 2 bases removed from V and 7 bases from J, the gap between germline ends came to 8 bases. The CDR3 region is CASGLSSHGELFF. The CDR3 DNA is TGTGCTAGTGGTTTGTCTAGTCACGGGGAGCTGTTTTTT.

The gene calls are TRBV20-1 and TRBJ2-7; 8 bases fit TRBD2. From germline, CDR1 is DFQATT and CDR2 SNEGSKA (reference sequence). The CDR3 runs to 12 residues. The CDR3 coding sequence is TGCAGCGGGAGGGAGCAGTCCTACGAGCAGTACTTC. As protein: CSGREQSYEQYF.

The chain has TRBV20-1 and TRBJ2-3, with D hard to call. Deletions cut 4 bases from V and 3 bases from J, with 5 bases between. The CDR3 consists of 11 residues. Germline lookup yields CDR1 DFQATT and CDR2 SNEGSKA (reference sequence). Here the CDR3 DNA reads TGCAGTGCTAAGAAAACAGATACGCAGTATTTT. Translated: CSAKKTDTQYF.

The chain carries TRBV11-1 and TRBJ2-1; D is possibly TRBD1 (6 bases). Germline CDR1 SGHAT, CDR2 FQDESV (reference sequence). This CDR3 region has 14 residues. The V and J ends lost 3 bases and 8 bases respectively, with 14 bases between them. The CDR3 is CASSLWGPRDEQFF. In DNA form, the CDR3 reads TGTGCCAGCAGCTTGTGGGGGCCCCGGGATGAGCAGTTCTTC.

This clonotype turned up a few times. This chain uses TRBV9 with TRBJ1-2; 10 bases are shared with TRBD1. Per germline, CDR1 SGDLS and CDR2 YYNGEE. The CDR3 is 15 amino acids. J was trimmed by 4 bases and V by 4 bases; bases with no gene match: 7. The CDR3 loop is CASSPGQGGIYGYTF. CDR3 bases: TGTGCCAGCAGCCCCGGACAGGGGGGAATCTATGGCTACACCTTC.